The 10 T cell receptor beta chains listed next were all sequenced from one sample in a study of T-cell memory formation after mild COVID-19. From the 5' RACE reads, TCRdb called clonotypes with MiXCR, one entry per CDR3 protein. The table shows about 210,000 distinct CDR3 sequences, with around 25% occurring only once. The sample consisted of PBMCs or a T cell subset sorted from them (not recorded which). These receptor sequences come from an adult woman who had mild COVID-19 (a few samples of this study predate the infection). Cell type and time point are not known.

This clonotype was counted between two and nine times. The genes are TRBV7-2 and TRBJ1-2, with D maybe TRBD1 (5 bases). Trimming took off 2 bases at V and 8 bases at J, with 21 bases between the two ends. The CDR3 is 16 amino acids. CDR1 and CDR2 (germline): SGHTA, FQGNSA. CDR3 bases: TGTGCCAGCAGCTTAACCCGACAGTTTAATATGCGCGGCTACACCTTC. Encoded protein: CASSLTRQFNMRGYTF.

The gene calls are TRBV5-1 and TRBJ1-2; TRBD1 matches 9 bases. This CDR3 spans 14 amino acids. Trimming at V came to 6 bases and at J to 2 bases, leaving 5 bases not matched to a gene. Germline loops: CDR1 SGHRS, CDR2 YFSETQ. CDR3 in DNA: TGCGCCAGCAAAGGGGGACAGGGCAACTATGGCTACACCTTC. It is translated as CASKGGQGNYGYTF.

This clonotype was detected a few times. The V gene is TRBV5-1, the J gene TRBJ2-3; 10 bases are shared with TRBD2. The CDR3 contains 20 residues. CDR1 and CDR2 from the germline V gene are SGHRS and YFSETQ. V lost 4 bases and J lost 4; bases outside the gene matches: 21. The CDR3 is CASSTTTASGGAFRPDTQYF. In DNA, the CDR3 is TGCGCCAGCAGCACCACAACCGCCAGCGGGGGGGCTTTCCGGCCAGATACGCAGTATTTT.

This clonotype was counted a few times. The rearrangement joins TRBV7-7 to TRBJ2-3; tentatively, D is TRBD1 (5 bases). The CDR3 totals 15 residues. Germline lookup yields CDR1 SSHAT and CDR2 FNYEAQ (reference sequence). V was trimmed by 6 bases and J by 0 bases, leaving 13 bases between them. CDR3 region: CASSGRVNSTDTQYF. As DNA, the CDR3 is TGTGCCAGCAGTGGCAGGGTGAATAGCACAGATACGCAGTATTTT.

V and J are TRBV4-1 and TRBJ2-7; 7 bases align to TRBD1. Germline CDR1 is MGHRA and CDR2 is YSYEKL. The CDR3 has 15 amino acids. V was clipped by 1 base and J by 2 bases; unmatched bases: 5. The CDR3 DNA reads as TGCGCCAGCAGCCAAGCGTACGGACAGGCCTACGAGCAGTACTTC. It is translated as CASSQAYGQAYEQYF.

This chain uses TRBV7-2 with TRBJ2-3; 11 bases are a match to TRBD2. V gave up 10 bases and J gave up 8 bases; unmatched junction bases: 14. The CDR3 is made up of 15 amino acids. The germline CDR1 and CDR2 sequences are SGHTA and FQGNSA. CDR3 DNA: TGTGCCACCACTACTAGCGGGAGTGGTGGTGGTACGCAGTATTTT. This sequence encodes CATTTSGSGGGTQYF.

This clonotype turned up a few times. This chain links TRBV5-6 with TRBJ2-1; D ambiguous. Looked up from germline, CDR1 is SGHDT and CDR2 is YYEEEE. The CDR3 is 14 residues long. The ends were cut back, 1 base at V and 9 bases at J, with 14 bases in the middle. The CDR3 here is CASSLLNEWGEQFF. The CDR3 DNA is TGTGCCAGCAGCTTGCTCAATGAGTGGGGTGAGCAGTTCTTC.

This clonotype appeared a single time. V gene TRBV14 combines with J gene TRBJ1-2; 11 bases agree with TRBD1. The CDR3 is made up of 16 amino acids. The V and J ends lost 5 bases and 1 base, in that order; junction bases with no gene match: 6. Germline assignment: CDR1 SGHDN and CDR2 FVKESK. The CDR3 sequence is CASSYRDRGVNYGYTF. DNA of the CDR3: TGTGCCAGCAGCTACCGGGACAGGGGGGTTAACTATGGCTACACCTTC.

This rearrangement joins TRBV25-1 to TRBJ2-1; D uncertain. Per the germline V gene, CDR1 is MGHDK and CDR2 is SYGVNS. V lost 5 bases and J 7 bases, leaving 6 bases between the germline ends. CDR3 length: 11 amino acids. The CDR3 spells CASSISNEQFF. The CDR3, as DNA: TGTGCCAGCAGTATCAGTAATGAGCAGTTCTTC. The complete variable domain, with remaining parts taken from reference TRBV25-1 and TRBJ2-1, reads EADIYQTPRYLVIGTGKKITLECSQTMGHDKMYWYQQDPGMELHLIHYSYGVNSTEKGDLSSESTVSRIRTEHFPLTLESARPSHTSQYLCASSISNEQFFGPGTRLTVL.

This chain connects TRBV20-1 to TRBJ1-1; D perhaps matches TRBD1 (5 bases). V lost 0 bases, J lost 0 bases, and 8 bases lay in between. This CDR3 is built from 14 residues. The germline gives CDR1 DFQATT, CDR2 SNEGSKA (reference sequence). CDR3 sequence: CSARDGGVNTEAFF. For the CDR3, the DNA is TGCAGTGCTAGAGACGGAGGGGTGAACACTGAAGCTTTCTTT.